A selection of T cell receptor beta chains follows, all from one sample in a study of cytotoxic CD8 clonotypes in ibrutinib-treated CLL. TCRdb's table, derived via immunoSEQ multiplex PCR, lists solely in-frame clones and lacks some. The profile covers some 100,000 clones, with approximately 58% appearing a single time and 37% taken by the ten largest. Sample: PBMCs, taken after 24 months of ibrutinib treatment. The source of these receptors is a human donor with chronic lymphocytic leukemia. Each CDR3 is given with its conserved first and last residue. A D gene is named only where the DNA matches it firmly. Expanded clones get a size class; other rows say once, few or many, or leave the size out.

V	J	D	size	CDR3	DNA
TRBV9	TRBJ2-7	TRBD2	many	CASSVKSGGTSYEQYF	TGTGCCAGCAGCGTAAAGAGCGGGGGGACCTCCTACGAGCAGTACTTC
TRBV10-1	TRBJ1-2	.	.	CASSARTRDGYTF	TGCGCCAGCAGTGCTAGGACCAGGGATGGCTACACCTTC
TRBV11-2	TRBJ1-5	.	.	CASSLAARGAGNQPQHF	TGTGCCAGCAGCTTAGCAGCGCGAGGGGCTGGAAATCAGCCCCAGCATTTT
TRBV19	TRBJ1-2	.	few	CASSPDGRANYGYTF	TGTGCCAGTAGTCCGGACGGTCGCGCTAACTATGGCTACACCTTC
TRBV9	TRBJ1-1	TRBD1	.	CASSATGRNTEAFF	TGTGCCAGCAGCGCGACAGGGAGGAACACTGAAGCTTTCTTT
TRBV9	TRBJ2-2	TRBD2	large	CASTGTNEELFF	TGTGCCAGCACAGGGACTAACGAGGAGCTGTTTTTT
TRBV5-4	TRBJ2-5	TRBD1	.	CASSLAQGVLQETQYF	TGTGCCAGCAGCTTGGCCCAGGGGGTATTACAAGAGACCCAGTACTTC
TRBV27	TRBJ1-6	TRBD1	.	CASSSQGTNSPLHF	TGTGCCAGCAGTTCACAGGGGACCAATTCACCCCTCCACTTT
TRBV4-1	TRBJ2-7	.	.	CASSRRNEQYF	TGCGCCAGCAGCCGGCGAAACGAGCAGTACTTC
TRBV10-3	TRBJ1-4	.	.	CAISESGMNEKLFF	TGTGCCATCAGTGAGTCGGGGATGAATGAAAAACTGTTTTTT
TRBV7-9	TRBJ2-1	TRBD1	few	CASSLGRTGNEQFF	TGTGCCAGCAGCTTAGGAAGGACAGGAAATGAGCAGTTCTTC
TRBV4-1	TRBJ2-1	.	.	CASSQDYYNEQFF	TGCGCCAGCAGCCAGGACTATTACAATGAGCAGTTCTTC
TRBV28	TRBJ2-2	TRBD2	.	CASSLSGGNSGELFF	TGTGCCAGCAGCCTCTCGGGGGGGAACTCCGGGGAGCTGTTTTTT
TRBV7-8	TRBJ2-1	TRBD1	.	CASSSPGQGFRQFF	TGTGCCAGCAGTTCGCCGGGACAGGGGTTCAGGCAGTTCTTC
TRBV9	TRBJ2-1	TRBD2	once	CASSATSGSNEQFF	TGTGCCAGCAGCGCGACTAGCGGCAGTAATGAGCAGTTCTTC
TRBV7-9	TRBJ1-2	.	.	CASSLDPGGGGYTF	TGTGCCAGCAGCTTAGATCCGGGTGGTGGCGGCTACACCTTC
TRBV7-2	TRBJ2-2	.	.	CASRFSFDTGELFF	TGTGCCAGCAGGTTTTCGTTTGACACCGGGGAGCTGTTTTTT
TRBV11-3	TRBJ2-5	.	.	CASSWEETQYF	TGTGCCAGCAGCTGGGAAGAGACCCAGTACTTC
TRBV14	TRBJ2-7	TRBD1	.	CASSQVQSRGTEGTYEQYF	TGTGCCAGCAGCCAAGTCCAGAGCAGGGGGACAGAGGGTACCTACGAGCAGTACTTC
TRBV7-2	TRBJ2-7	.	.	CASSLFAGARYEQYF	TGTGCCAGCAGCTTATTCGCAGGGGCGAGGTACGAGCAGTACTTC
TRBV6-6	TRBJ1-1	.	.	CASSYGGNTEAFF	TGTGCCAGCAGTTACGGGGGGAACACTGAAGCTTTCTTT
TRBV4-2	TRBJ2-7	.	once	CASRPPGSHEQYF	TGTGCCAGCAGACCCCCTGGGTCCCACGAGCAGTACTTC
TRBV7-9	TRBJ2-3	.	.	CASSPGLTTDTQYF	TGTGCCAGCAGCCCGGGACTCACAACAGATACGCAGTATTTT
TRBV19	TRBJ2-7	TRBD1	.	CASSNRQGVNYEQYF	TGTGCCAGTAGTAACAGACAGGGAGTAAACTACGAGCAGTACTTC
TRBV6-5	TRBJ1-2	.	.	CASSYGQGGGYTF	TGTGCCAGCAGTTACGGGCAGGGTGGCGGCTACACCTTC
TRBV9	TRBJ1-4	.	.	CASSVLGEGYDEKLFF	TGTGCCAGCAGCGTACTAGGGGAGGGTTACGATGAAAAACTGTTTTTT
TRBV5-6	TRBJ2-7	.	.	CASSVAETGYLQEQYF	TGTGCCAGCAGCGTTGCAGAAACAGGGTACCTACAGGAGCAGTACTTC
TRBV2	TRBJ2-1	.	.	CASRGRTVLSYNEQFF	TGTGCCAGCAGGGGTCGGACAGTTCTCTCCTACAATGAGCAGTTCTTC
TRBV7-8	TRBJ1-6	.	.	CASSSRDTPLSSPLHF	TGTGCCAGCAGCAGCCGGGACACACCACTAAGCTCACCCCTCCACTTT
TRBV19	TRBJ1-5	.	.	CASSTTGPTDSNQPQHF	TGTGCCAGTAGTACCACAGGGCCAACCGATAGCAATCAGCCCCAGCATTTT
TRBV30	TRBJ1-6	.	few	CASGQRHNSPLHF	TGTGCCTCCGGACAGAGACATAATTCACCCCTCCACTTT
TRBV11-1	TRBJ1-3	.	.	CASIFHSPTGSGNTIYF	TGTGCCAGCATATTTCACTCCCCGACAGGCTCTGGAAACACCATATATTTT
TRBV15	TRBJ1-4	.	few	CATSATSAEKLFF	TGTGCCACCAGCGCCACGTCGGCGGAAAAACTGTTTTTT
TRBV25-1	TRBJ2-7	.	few	CASSDLYEQYF	TGTGCCAGCAGTGACCTATACGAGCAGTACTTC
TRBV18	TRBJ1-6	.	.	CASSPNSVTALNSPLHF	TGTGCCAGCTCACCAAATAGTGTGACAGCGTTGAATTCACCCCTCCACTTT
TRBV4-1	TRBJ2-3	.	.	CASSNREDSDTQYF	TGCGCCAGCAGCAACAGGGAGGACTCAGATACGCAGTATTTT
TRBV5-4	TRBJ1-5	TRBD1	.	CASSSGTGEQPQHF	TGTGCCAGCAGTTCCGGGACAGGGGAACAGCCCCAGCATTTT